This T cell receptor beta chain is drawn from a study of technical replicates of blood from several donors. Profiling relied on immunoSEQ multiplex PCR, and the TCRdb table lists in-frame clones only, not all of them. The sample has 60,000 to 90,000 clones; approximately 97% are singletons. The V and J ends lost 6 bases and 2 bases, in that order; junction bases with no gene match: 6. The CDR3 has 15 residues. Germline values: CDR1 MNHEY, CDR2 SMNVEV (reference sequence). Sample: T cells isolated from PBMCs. The TCR was taken from a human donor in good health. The chain joins TRBV27 to TRBJ2-2; 7 bases agree with TRBD2. The CDR3 loop is CASSLSGANTGELFF. The DNA for the CDR3 is TGTGCCAGCAGCCTGAGCGGGGCCAACACCGGGGAGCTGTTTTTT.